A single sample gave rise to the 26 T cell receptor beta chains below, sequenced in a study of PD-1 blockade in classical Hodgkin lymphoma. The data were produced by immunoSEQ multiplex PCR, yet TCRdb's version contains in-frame clones alone and is incomplete. The repertoire holds 24,000 or so clones, with about 80% as singletons. All the patients suffered relapse after autologous stem cell transplantation, and brentuximab vedotin exposure differed. This specimen was peripheral blood mononuclear cells (PBMCs), taken before the second cycle of nivolumab. These receptors were collected from a human donor with classical Hodgkin lymphoma.

The V and J genes are TRBV9 and TRBJ2-1, with TRBD2 as a possible D gene (6 bases). Between the trimmed V and J ends, which lost 3 bases and 3 bases, there was a span of 19 bases. Germline assignment: CDR1 SGDLS and CDR2 YYNGEE. This CDR3 contains 17 residues. The DNA of the CDR3 is TGTGCCAGCAGCGCCCAGGGAGGTAGCGGTCTCTACAATGAGCAGTTCTTC. It yields the protein CASSAQGGSGLYNEQFF.

The J gene is TRBJ1-1, the V gene TRBV5-1, with D possibly being TRBD1 (5 bases). Per the germline V gene, CDR1 is SGHRS and CDR2 is YFSETQ. The CDR3 is 18 residues long. V was clipped by 1 base and J by 0 bases, with 19 bases between them. CDR3 coding DNA: TGCGCCAGCAGCTTGCGCGGCAGGGAGATTTCCATGAACACTGAAGCTTTCTTT. This encodes CASSLRGREISMNTEAFF.

This chain uses TRBV7-9 with TRBJ2-5; 7 nucleotides agree with TRBD2. From germline, CDR1 is SEHNR and CDR2 FQNEAQ (reference sequence). Trimming cost V 5 bases and J 2 bases; bases outside gene matches: 17. This CDR3 has 18 amino acids. CDR3 in DNA: TGTGCCAGCAGCCTCCGTGTTTTAATGTCTAGCGGTCAAGAGACCCAGTACTTC. Amino acids: CASSLRVLMSSGQETQYF. Looking up the rest from reference TRBV7-9 and TRBJ2-5 gives the full variable domain: DTGVSQNPRHKITKRGQNVTFRCDPISEHNRLYWYRQTLGQGPEFLTYFQNEAQLEKSRLLSDRFSAERPKGSFSTLEIQRTEQGDSAMYLCASSLRVLMSSGQETQYFGPGTRLLVL.

The chain couples TRBV4-1 to TRBJ1-4; D unresolved. The CDR3 is made up of 13 amino acids. Germline CDR1 reads MGHRA; CDR2 reads YSYEKL. The germline V and J ends were trimmed by 0 bases and 7 bases, with 6 bases remaining between them. Here the CDR3 DNA reads TGCGCCAGCAGCCAAGAGAGGAGTGAAAAACTGTTTTTT. This codes for CASSQERSEKLFF.

The rearrangement links TRBV11-2 to TRBJ1-2; D possibly corresponds to TRBD1 (5 bases). Trimming took 5 bases from V and 8 from J, leaving 21 bases between them. The V gene's germline CDR1 is SGHAT and CDR2 FQNNGV. CDR3 length: 15 amino acids. CDR3 nucleotides: TGTGCCAGCAGCCGCATCTCCGGGGCGACCCAAGGCTACACCTTC. Amino acids: CASSRISGATQGYTF.

The genes are TRBV4-1 and TRBJ1-1, with 7 nucleotides matching TRBD1. Germline CDR1 reads MGHRA; CDR2 reads YSYEKL. The CDR3 is made up of 12 amino acids. The ends lost 4 bases at V and 9 bases at J; junction bases unmatched: 5. The CDR3 loop reads CASSPTGAQAFF. Here the CDR3 DNA reads TGCGCCAGCAGCCCTACAGGGGCTCAAGCTTTCTTT.

This chain links TRBV14 with TRBJ1-2; unclear D gene. The CDR3 totals 13 residues. From germline, CDR1 is SGHDN and CDR2 FVKESK. V shed 0 bases and J shed 6 bases, with 8 bases lying between them. In nucleotides, the CDR3 is TGTGCCAGCAGCCAAGAGATAGAACATGGCTACACCTTC. Translation gives CASSQEIEHGYTF. Full variable domain (remainder filled in from reference TRBV14 and TRBJ1-2): EAGVTQFPSHSVIEKGQTVTLRCDPISGHDNLYWYRRVMGKEIKFLLHFVKESKQDESGMPNNRFLAERTGGTYSTLKVQPAELEDSGVYFCASSQEIEHGYTFGSGTRLTVV.

For the CDR3, the DNA is TGTGCCAGCAGCCTTCCTGGGCTAGCGGACCAGAAAAACATTCAGTACTTC. Translating it yields CASSLPGLADQKNIQYF. The chain joins TRBV28 to TRBJ2-4; 7 bases line up with TRBD2. The CDR3 spans 17 residues. The V and J ends lost 6 bases and 4 bases, in that order; junction bases with no gene match: 15. Germline V gene sequence: CDR1 MDHEN, CDR2 SYDVKM.

The rearrangement joins TRBV7-9 to TRBJ2-5; D unresolved. Germline loops: CDR1 SEHNR, CDR2 FQNEAQ (reference sequence). This CDR3 comprises 14 residues. Trimming cost V 1 base and J 5 bases, with 11 bases left between them. The CDR3 sequence is CASSLEVGSETQYF. The CDR3 coding sequence is TGTGCCAGCAGCTTAGAAGTAGGTTCGGAGACCCAGTACTTC.

V usage is TRBV28 and J usage is TRBJ2-3; 7 positions agree with TRBD2. CDR3 length: 14 residues. Per germline, CDR1 MDHEN and CDR2 SYDVKM. The junction had 11 bases not matched to a gene; V was cut back by 11 bases and J by 3 bases. In nucleotides, the CDR3 is TGTGCCGCAAGGCGGGAGTATAGAACAGATACGCAGTATTTT. This encodes CAARREYRTDTQYF. The complete variable domain, with remaining parts taken from reference TRBV28 and TRBJ2-3, reads DVKVTQSSRYLVKRTGEKVFLECVQDMDHENMFWYRQDPGLGLRLIYFSYDVKMKEKGDIPEGYSVSREKKERFSLILESASTNQTSMYLCAARREYRTDTQYFGPGTRLTVL.

CDR3 sequence reads: CASSDTGVLNQPQHF. As DNA, the CDR3 is TGTGCCAGTAGTGATACAGGCGTTTTAAATCAGCCCCAGCATTTT. The rearrangement joins TRBV19 to TRBJ1-5; D may be TRBD1 (5 bases). Germline CDR1 and CDR2: LNHDA and SQIVND (reference sequence). This CDR3 is 15 amino acids long. V dropped 5 bases and J dropped 4 bases, with 15 bases sitting between them.

The chain recombines TRBV7-3 with TRBJ1-1, with D perhaps matching TRBD1 (6 bases). Germline V gene sequence: CDR1 SGHTA, CDR2 FQGTGA. The CDR3 has 14 amino acids. V lost 2 bases, J lost 6 bases, and 13 bases lay in between. CDR3 sequence reads: CASSLAGGGPEAFF. Here the CDR3 DNA reads TGTGCCAGCAGCTTAGCGGGGGGCGGGCCTGAAGCTTTCTTT.

The chain combines TRBV25-1 with TRBJ1-3; D ambiguous. The CDR3 consists of 13 residues. Trimming shortened V by 7 bases and J by 0 bases, and 7 bases separated the two germline ends. The germline CDR1 and CDR2 sequences are MGHDK and SYGVNS. The CDR3 region is CASTTDSGNTIYF. DNA of the CDR3: TGTGCCAGCACCACAGACTCTGGAAACACCATATATTTT. The full variable domain, rest sourced from reference TRBV25-1 and TRBJ1-3, is EADIYQTPRYLVIGTGKKITLECSQTMGHDKMYWYQQDPGMELHLIHYSYGVNSTEKGDLSSESTVSRIRTEHFPLTLESARPSHTSQYLCASTTDSGNTIYFGEGSWLTVV.

The gene calls are TRBV28 and TRBJ2-1, with a possible D match to TRBD2 (6 bases). V was pared by 7 bases and J by 5 bases, with 15 bases between. The CDR3 runs to 14 residues. The germline gives CDR1 MDHEN, CDR2 SYDVKM. As DNA, the CDR3 is TGTGCCAGCAAGGACGGGAGCACACACAATGAGCAGTTCTTC. It translates to CASKDGSTHNEQFF.

The V call is TRBV18, the J call TRBJ2-3, with D tentatively TRBD1 (6 bases). This CDR3 has 17 residues. The ends were cut back, 3 bases at V and 1 base at J, with 17 bases in the middle. Germline-derived CDR1 and CDR2 are KGHSH and LQKENI. The CDR3 DNA sequence: TGTGCCAGCTCACCGACAGGCCCGGGTTTGGGCACAGATACGCAGTATTTT. Translation: CASSPTGPGLGTDTQYF.

The chain employs TRBV28 and TRBJ2-7, with D maybe TRBD2 (5 bases). The germline V and J ends were trimmed by 4 bases and 7 bases, with 8 bases remaining between them. CDR3 length: 11 amino acids. CDR1 MDHEN and CDR2 SYDVKM come from the germline V gene. The CDR3 region has the DNA TGTGCCAGCAGTTACGGACTGGAGCAGTACTTC. This gives the protein CASSYGLEQYF.

This chain uses TRBV30 with TRBJ2-1, with TRBD2 identical over 11 bases. After removal of 0 bases from V and 7 bases from J, the junction contained 5 bases not matched to a gene. This CDR3 contains 15 residues. Germline-derived CDR1 and CDR2 are GTSNPN and SVGIG (reference sequence). In DNA, the CDR3 is TGTGCCTGGAGTGTAGTAGCGGGAGGGCGGAATGAGCAGTTCTTC. This encodes CAWSVVAGGRNEQFF.

The chain joins TRBV9 to TRBJ1-4; D uncertain. Germline V gives CDR1 SGDLS, CDR2 YYNGEE. The CDR3 is 14 amino acids. V dropped 8 bases and J dropped 5 bases, with 16 bases sitting between them. The DNA of the CDR3 is TGTGCCAGTTCTTTATCGGACTGGAATGAAAAACTGTTTTTT. It is translated as CASSLSDWNEKLFF.

This chain connects TRBV7-2 to TRBJ2-4; the D gene is possibly TRBD2 (5 bases). The CDR3 is made up of 13 amino acids. Germline loops: CDR1 SGHTA, CDR2 FQGNSA. Trimming removed 7 bases from V and 6 bases from J, with 13 bases in between. The CDR3 nucleotides are TGTGCCAGCACCTGGGAGTGGTTAAACATTCAGTACTTC. Its protein product is CASTWEWLNIQYF. Combining the CDR3 with reference TRBV7-2 and TRBJ2-4 gives the whole variable domain GAGVSQSPSNKVTEKGKDVELRCDPISGHTALYWYRQSLGQGLEFLIYFQGNSAPDKSGLPSDRFSAERTGGSVSTLTIQRTQQEDSAVYLCASTWEWLNIQYFGAGTRLSVL.

This clone was counted a few times. This chain joins TRBV6-6 and TRBJ1-1, with D possibly matching TRBD1 (5 bases). V was trimmed by 5 bases and J by 7 bases, leaving 11 bases between them. CDR1 is MNHNY, CDR2 SVGAGI, per germline (reference sequence). This CDR3 comprises 12 residues. CDR3 DNA: TGTGCCAGCAGTCGGTGGGGGGGTGAAGCTTTCTTT. It specifies CASSRWGGEAFF.

This sequence joins TRBV6-9 and TRBJ2-7; D possibly corresponds to TRBD2 (6 bases). Trimming pared 3 bases from V and 5 bases from J, leaving 20 bases between. This CDR3 is 16 amino acids long. Germline CDR1 reads MNHGY; CDR2 reads SVAAGI. The CDR3 DNA sequence: TGTGCCAGCAGTTACTCGACTTTACCAGGGAGGAACGAGCAGTACTTC. Translated: CASSYSTLPGRNEQYF.

The V gene is TRBV25-1, the J gene TRBJ1-4, with a possible D match to TRBD1 (6 bases). Germline values: CDR1 MGHDK, CDR2 SYGVNS. There are 15 residues in the CDR3. Trimming left V 3 bases short and J 7 bases short, with 15 bases between. CDR3 amino acids: CASSDQKTGSEKLFF. CDR3 in DNA: TGTGCCAGCAGTGACCAAAAAACAGGGAGTGAAAAACTGTTTTTT.

This clone came up a few times. This chain uses TRBV11-3 with TRBJ2-7; 7 positions agree with TRBD1. V shed 5 bases, J shed 5 bases, and the junction held 6 bases outside the gene matches. The length of the CDR3 is 13 residues. Germline CDR1 SGHNT, CDR2 YENEEA. In DNA, the CDR3 is TGTGCCAGCAGCACTGACAGGGTCGACGAGCAGTACTTC. Protein sequence: CASSTDRVDEQYF.

The rearrangement joins TRBV2 to TRBJ2-3, with D possibly being TRBD2 (6 bases). Germline V gives CDR1 SNHLY, CDR2 FYNNEI. This CDR3 comprises 13 residues. Trimming shortened V by 11 bases and J by 2 bases, and 14 bases separated the two germline ends. CDR3 region: CAWPGGDTDTQYF. The CDR3, as DNA: TGTGCCTGGCCGGGCGGGGACACAGATACGCAGTATTTT.

V usage is TRBV10-3 and J usage is TRBJ2-5, with D maybe TRBD2 (6 bases). CDR1 is ENHRY, CDR2 SYGVKD, per germline. The V end was cut by 2 bases, the J end by 2 bases, with 6 bases between. There are 13 residues in the CDR3. For the CDR3, the DNA is TGTGCCATCAGTGAGGGGGGGCAAGAGACCCAGTACTTC. The encoded protein is CAISEGGQETQYF.

The gene calls are TRBV11-2 and TRBJ2-1; D possibly matches TRBD1 or TRBD2 (6 bases each). V was pared by 1 base and J by 7 bases, with 8 bases between. This CDR3 has 13 amino acids. Germline lookup yields CDR1 SGHAT and CDR2 FQNNGV. Here the CDR3 DNA reads TGTGCCAGCAGCTTAGGGGGGGCAAATGAGCAGTTCTTC. As protein: CASSLGGANEQFF. Together with reference TRBV11-2 and TRBJ2-1, the CDR3 gives the full variable domain: EAGVAQSPRYKIIEKRQSVAFWCNPISGHATLYWYQQILGQGPKLLIQFQNNGVVDDSQLPKDRFSAERLKGVDSTLKIQPAKLEDSAVYLCASSLGGANEQFFGPGTRLTVL.